Listed below are T cell receptor beta chains from one sample, sequenced in a study of T cell responses to AZD1222 COVID-19 vaccine. Using immunoSEQ multiplex PCR, the repertoire was profiled, and TCRdb retains in-frame clones only, with some absent. The table shows 150,000 to 200,000 clones, with roughly 94% occurring only once. Here the sequenced sample was peripheral blood, taken on day 0 of AZD1222 vaccination. The origin of the receptors is an adult in good health. Both conserved end residues are part of each CDR3.

>TRBV19|TRBJ1-3
CASRMDRGSGNTIYF
>TRBV2|TRBJ1-5
CASSEATGRNQPQHF
>TRBV11-2|TRBJ2-1
CASSSYRDRGLNEQFF
>TRBV30|TRBJ1-4
CAWSEGHNEKLFF
>TRBV15|TRBJ2-2
CATSRDLLRGAGELFF
>TRBV11-2|TRBJ1-2
CASSSVRDRPFYGYTF
>TRBV2|TRBJ1-1
CASGAHPGRPNTEAFF
>TRBV10-1|TRBJ2-1
CASSGTSGANEQFF
>TRBV6-5|TRBJ1-1
CASRINTEAFF
>TRBV6-1|TRBJ1-1
CASSDGEGSWHTEAFF
>TRBV5-1|TRBJ2-1
CASSGLAGGGNEQFF
>TRBV9|TRBJ2-7
CASSVAGTSGSYEQYF
>TRBV11-1|TRBJ2-2
CASTTVTGELFF
>TRBV12-5|TRBJ2-1
CASGRGTTVEQFF
>TRBV7-9|TRBJ2-7
CARDWETGSEQYF
>TRBV5-1|TRBJ1-4
CASSSGQSNEKLFF
>TRBV2|TRBJ1-2
CAGGTANYGYTF
>TRBV6-1|TRBJ1-6
CASSEVVGRRLRSPLHF
>TRBV20-1|TRBJ2-3
CSALKDTQYF
>TRBV5-1|TRBJ1-2
CASSLGTGKDGYTF
>TRBV7-9|TRBJ2-2
CASSLPTGELFF
>TRBV9|TRBJ1-4
CASSADHGTANEKLFF
>TRBV3-1/TRBV3-2|TRBJ1-1
CASTGLNTEAFF
>TRBV5-1|TRBJ1-1
CASSYYGTYTEAFF
>TRBV27|TRBJ2-1
CASSLQLAGVHNEQFF
>TRBV7-9|TRBJ1-4
CASSYGGREKLFF
>TRBV21-1|TRBJ1-5
CASIDSFMVQPQHF
>TRBV6-5|TRBJ1-6
CASGRYSPLHF
>TRBV5-1|TRBJ1-2
CASSLAPGGFIYGYTF
>TRBV9|TRBJ1-6
CASSVDGTGDSPLHF
>TRBV19|TRBJ2-1
CASTTGEAGGYNEQFF
>TRBV5-4|TRBJ2-1
CASSLAGGTHNEQFF
>TRBV6-1|TRBJ1-5
CASSERGIQPQHF
>TRBV30|TRBJ1-1
CAWRRRLNTEAFF
>TRBV5-5|TRBJ1-1
CASSFYQDTEAFF
>TRBV13|TRBJ2-1
CASGPGGSSYNEQFF
>TRBV30|TRBJ1-5
CAWSAGFTNQPQHF
>TRBV7-9|TRBJ2-3
CASSLGGGTSTDTQYF
>TRBV11-2|TRBJ2-7
CASSPGGGEQYF
>TRBV28|TRBJ2-2
CASSFYGAGSPGELFF
>TRBV6-5|TRBJ1-2
CASNRDLTTGQGYTF
>TRBV7-9|TRBJ1-5
CASSLYDSPNGPQHF
>TRBV30|TRBJ2-7
CAWSVQISYEQYF
>TRBV13|TRBJ2-7
CASSLGTGASYEQYF
>TRBV28|TRBJ2-3
CASSDSGLRSPTQYF
>TRBV9|TRBJ1-1
CASSPTTVNTEAFF
>TRBV11-2|TRBJ2-7
CASSFGSYEQYF
>TRBV6-5|TRBJ1-2
CASSYSQGGYGYTF
>TRBV7-9|TRBJ2-7
CASSHRQGPSYEQYF
>TRBV5-4|TRBJ2-7
CASSFSGGDYEQYF
>TRBV2|TRBJ2-1
CASSADLRGEFF
>TRBV25-1|TRBJ2-4
CASSEGGVGSKNIQYF
>TRBV18|TRBJ1-2
CASSPPNGRGLYGYTF